One sample yielded the 19 T cell receptor beta chains listed below, sequenced in a study of human T cells and chemical hapten exposure. TCRdb called the RACE reads again in MiXCR, with one record for every CDR3 protein. The table has about 360,000 distinct CDR3 sequences, around 7% seen once. Time point defined: patch test 1, 2 weeks after DPC sensitization. Treatment reported: therapeutic diphenylcyclopropenone sensitization with weekly scalp DPC. Sequencing was performed on whole blood, taken in connection with sensitization to the hapten diphenylcyclopropenone (DPC). The source of these receptors is a woman aged 18-29 years with alopecia areata. Some clones in this sample may be carry-over from other donors' samples.

This clonotype appeared many times. The chain combines TRBV11-1 with TRBJ2-7; the match to TRBD2 covers 10 bases. This CDR3 contains 19 residues. The V gene's germline CDR1 is SGHAT and CDR2 FQDESV (reference sequence). Trimming cost V 0 bases and J 3 bases; bases outside gene matches: 14. For the CDR3, the DNA is TGTGCCAGCAGCTTAGCACTTGGTTCGGCACTAGCGGGGTTCTACGAGCAGTACTTC. This sequence encodes CASSLALGSALAGFYEQYF.

Only a few counts were recorded for this clonotype. The chain uses TRBV12-3 or TRBV12-4 and TRBJ2-1; 10 bases fit TRBD2. V lost 5 bases, J lost 4 bases, and 8 bases stayed unmatched. The CDR3 consists of 16 residues. The CDR3 protein is CASSLIAGGQYNEQFF. The CDR3 DNA is TGTGCCAGCAGTCTCATAGCGGGGGGCCAATACAATGAGCAGTTCTTC.

This clonotype was recorded a few times. The chain combines TRBV29-1 with TRBJ1-4; D possibly corresponds to TRBD1 (6 bases). V shed 0 bases and J shed 8 bases, with 13 bases lying between them. Per the germline V gene, CDR1 is SQVTM and CDR2 is ANQGSEA. The CDR3 has 14 residues. CDR3 sequence: CSVEDPTGREKLFF. CDR3 nucleotides: TGCAGCGTTGAAGATCCAACAGGGCGCGAAAAACTGTTTTTT.

This chain connects TRBV5-1 to TRBJ2-3; weak D call: TRBD2 (5 bases). The germline CDR1 and CDR2 sequences are SGHRS and YFSETQ. The CDR3 consists of 14 residues. With 2 bases removed from V and 6 bases from J, the gap between germline ends came to 13 bases. As DNA, the CDR3 is TGCGCCAGCAGCTTCGAGGGTGTGGCGGATACGCAGTATTTT. Translating it yields CASSFEGVADTQYF.

There are many counts of this clonotype. The V gene is TRBV9, the J gene TRBJ2-1, with TRBD2 as a possible D gene (6 bases). V lost 0 bases, J lost 8 bases, and 6 bases lay in between. Germline V CDR1 and CDR2: SGDLS, YYNGEE. The CDR3 consists of 12 residues. The CDR3 sequence is CASSVGLDEQFF. The CDR3, as DNA: TGTGCCAGCAGCGTAGGACTAGATGAGCAGTTCTTC.

J is TRBJ2-5 and V is TRBV10-2, with 7 bases identical to TRBD1. The CDR3 consists of 14 residues. Germline lookup yields CDR1 WSHSY and CDR2 SAAADI. J was trimmed by 3 bases and V by 7 bases; bases with no gene match: 8. The CDR3 spells CASTGGQEKETQYF. Written as DNA, the CDR3 is TGCGCCAGCACCGGAGGACAGGAGAAAGAGACCCAGTACTTC.

This clonotype was found many times. The chain combines TRBV28 with TRBJ1-4, with 8 bases that match TRBD1. Trimming cost V 5 bases and J 7 bases; bases outside gene matches: 9. CDR3 size: 15 residues. Germline loops: CDR1 MDHEN, CDR2 SYDVKM. The CDR3 is CASSPPGQGGEKLFF. DNA for the CDR3: TGTGCCAGCAGTCCCCCCGGACAGGGCGGTGAAAAACTGTTTTTT.

This clonotype was counted between two and nine times. The V gene is TRBV4-2, the J gene TRBJ2-2; possible D gene TRBD1, 5 bases. V shed 2 bases and J shed 1 base, with 8 bases lying between them. The CDR3 consists of 15 residues. Germline loops: CDR1 LGHNA, CDR2 YNFKEQ. DNA for the CDR3: TGTGCCAGCAGCCAAACGACAGAGAACACCGGGGAGCTGTTTTTT. Protein product: CASSQTTENTGELFF.

This clonotype was detected a few times. V and J are TRBV29-1 and TRBJ2-1, with D unresolved. The CDR3 loop spans 16 amino acids. Between the trimmed V and J ends, which lost 4 bases and 2 bases, there was a span of 18 bases. Germline values: CDR1 SQVTM, CDR2 ANQGSEA. The CDR3 bases are TGCAGCGTTGGATTTCGGTCGGAACGAGCCTACAATGAGCAGTTCTTC. This translates into CSVGFRSERAYNEQFF.

This clonotype was counted only a few times. This chain joins TRBV3-1 and TRBJ1-1; the D gene is possibly TRBD1 (5 bases). V lost 1 base and J lost 7, with 13 bases in between. This CDR3 has 14 amino acids. CDR1 is LGHDT and CDR2 is YNNKEL in the germline V gene (reference sequence). This chain's CDR3 is CASSQGSGGREAFF. DNA for the CDR3: TGTGCCAGCAGCCAAGGATCCGGGGGTCGTGAAGCTTTCTTT.

This clonotype was counted a few times. V usage is TRBV12-3 or TRBV12-4 and J usage is TRBJ1-2, with D possibly being TRBD1 (5 bases). The CDR3 has 12 amino acids. Between the trimmed V and J ends, which lost 3 bases and 8 bases, there was a span of 10 bases. CDR3 sequence reads: CASSFGDPGYTF. For the CDR3, the DNA is TGTGCCAGCAGTTTTGGGGACCCAGGCTACACCTTC.

This clonotype occurred a few times. The genes are TRBV10-3 and TRBJ1-2, with TRBD1 matching 7 bases. Germline loops: CDR1 ENHRY, CDR2 SYGVKD. This CDR3 has 14 residues. V shed 6 bases, J shed 5 bases, and the junction held 9 bases outside the gene matches. The CDR3 DNA reads as TGTGCCATCAGGAAAGGACAGGCCCGGTATGGCTACACCTTC. As protein: CAIRKGQARYGYTF.

The V and J genes are TRBV5-1 and TRBJ1-2, with D possibly matching TRBD1 (5 bases). CDR1 and CDR2 from the germline V gene are SGHRS and YFSETQ. The CDR3 has 15 residues. V lost 0 bases and J 6 bases, leaving 15 bases between the germline ends. DNA of the CDR3: TGCGCCAGCAGCTTGGTGGAACAGGCGGGAGATGGCTACACCTTC. Translation: CASSLVEQAGDGYTF.

This clonotype appeared many times. The chain carries TRBV24-1 and TRBJ1-5; perhaps TRBD1 as D (6 bases). CDR3 length equals 15 residues. Germline CDR1 KGHDR, CDR2 SFDVKD. V lost 5 bases and J lost 0, with 10 bases in between. The CDR3 loop reads CATSADSDSNQPQHF. CDR3 DNA: TGTGCCACCAGTGCGGACAGTGATAGCAATCAGCCCCAGCATTTT.

As concerns this clonotype: Possible read error: a much larger clone is one base away. This chain joins TRBV6-2 or TRBV6-3 and TRBJ2-3; unclear D gene. Germline assignment: CDR1 MNHEY and CDR2 SVGEGT. This CDR3 is built from 12 residues. The CDR3 DNA follows: TGTGCCAGCAGTTACTTTTCAGATATGCAGTATTTT. Translating gives CASSYFSDMQYF.

The rearrangement uses TRBV6-5 and TRBJ2-3; 7 bases line up with TRBD2. The V segment lost 2 bases and the J segment 4 bases; nucleotides outside the gene matches: 6. In germline, CDR1 is MNHEY, CDR2 SVGAGI. The CDR3 loop spans 15 amino acids. The CDR3 region is CASSYGPRGADTQYF. The CDR3 coding sequence is TGTGCCAGCAGTTACGGGCCACGGGGGGCAGATACGCAGTATTTT.

The table lists this clonotype with many counts. The chain is built from TRBV9 and TRBJ2-3; D gene uncertain. Between the trimmed V and J ends, which lost 0 bases and 4 bases, there was a span of 9 bases. CDR3 length: 14 residues. CDR1 and CDR2 (germline): SGDLS, YYNGEE. In DNA, the CDR3 is TGTGCCAGCAGCGTAGGTAGTAACGCAGATACGCAGTATTTT. Protein sequence: CASSVGSNADTQYF.

This clonotype came up many times. This chain joins TRBV20-1 and TRBJ2-5; 7 bases fit TRBD1. This CDR3 comprises 15 residues. Unmatched junction bases numbered 6, after V lost 0 bases and J lost 2 bases. The germline V gene encodes CDR1 DFQATT and CDR2 SNEGSKA (reference sequence). The CDR3 loop reads CSARDPNRGQETQYF. The CDR3 DNA is TGCAGTGCTAGAGATCCGAACAGGGGACAAGAGACCCAGTACTTC.

This clonotype was counted a few times. The chain links TRBV7-8 to TRBJ2-3, with 8 bases matching TRBD1. The CDR3 runs to 15 residues. J was trimmed by 2 bases and V by 5 bases; bases with no gene match: 6. Germline V lookup: CDR1 SGHVS, CDR2 FQNEAQ. The chain's CDR3 is CASSIGQGVTDTQYF. CDR3 coding DNA: TGTGCCAGCAGCATAGGACAGGGTGTCACAGATACGCAGTATTTT.